A single sample is the source of the 21 T cell receptor beta chains below, sequenced in a study of blood T cell repertoires in COVID-19. Clones were sequenced by immunoSEQ multiplex PCR, and TCRdb holds only the in-frame ones, with some missing. The profile shows about 140,000 clones, 70% to 90% of them singletons. The specimen sequenced was peripheral blood. All receptors derive from a human donor in a cohort sampled during active COVID-19.

The gene calls are TRBV7-9 and TRBJ2-7; 7 nucleotides align to TRBD1. Germline assignment: CDR1 SEHNR and CDR2 FQNEAQ (reference sequence). The J segment lost 4 bases and the V segment lost 1 base, leaving 4 bases of the junction unmatched. The CDR3 loop spans 14 amino acids. The CDR3 here is CASSLGAGGYEQYF. The CDR3 nucleotides are TGTGCCAGCAGCTTAGGGGCAGGGGGATACGAGCAGTACTTC.

This clone was observed a single time. V gene TRBV7-2 combines with J gene TRBJ2-1; 16 bases align to TRBD2. This CDR3 spans 16 amino acids. Germline V CDR1 and CDR2: SGHTA, FQGNSA. V lost 6 bases and J lost 7; bases outside the gene matches: 6. The CDR3 here is CASRSPGLAGGNEQFF. The CDR3 DNA sequence: TGTGCCAGCAGATCTCCGGGACTAGCGGGGGGGAATGAGCAGTTCTTC.

V and J are TRBV6-6 and TRBJ2-6; D may be TRBD1 (6 bases). CDR1 and CDR2 (germline): MNHNY, SVGAGI (reference sequence). V was cut by 5 bases and J by 4 bases, with 18 bases left in between. CDR3 length: 17 amino acids. CDR3 coding DNA: TGTGCCAGCAGTCCTGACGTTCACAGGGCCGGGGCCAACGTCCTGACTTTC. Residues: CASSPDVHRAGANVLTF.

V is TRBV6-5 and J is TRBJ2-5; 9 positions agree with TRBD1. CDR3 length: 14 amino acids. The germline CDR1 and CDR2 sequences are MNHEY and SVGAGI. The ends lost 7 bases at V and 4 bases at J; junction bases unmatched: 7. In DNA form, the CDR3 reads TGTGCCAGCACTCTTCTGGACAGGGGAGAGACCCAGTACTTC. Amino acid sequence: CASTLLDRGETQYF.

Only one count was recorded for this clone. The chain has TRBV6-6 and TRBJ2-3, with D maybe TRBD2 (7 bases). CDR1 is MNHNY, CDR2 SVGAGI, per germline (reference sequence). Trimming removed 0 bases at V and 2 bases at J, with 12 bases between. CDR3 length: 16 residues. The CDR3 nucleotides are TGTGCCAGCAGTTACTCTGGGGGGGCCTTCACAGATACGCAGTATTTT. Translation gives CASSYSGGAFTDTQYF.

This chain uses TRBV6-5 with TRBJ2-5; 8 bases line up with TRBD2. V was pared by 6 bases and J by 2 bases, with 5 bases of the junction left unmatched. The CDR3 is made up of 14 amino acids. The V gene's germline CDR1 is MNHEY and CDR2 SVGAGI. DNA for the CDR3: TGTGCCAGCAGGAGGCGGGGGGATCAAGAGACCCAGTACTTC. Translation: CASRRRGDQETQYF.

This clone was detected only once. The chain links TRBV5-4 to TRBJ2-1; 7 bases fit TRBD1. Trimming removed 4 bases from V and 8 bases from J; junction bases left unmatched: 3. Per the germline V gene, CDR1 is SGHNT and CDR2 is YYREEE (reference sequence). This CDR3 spans 12 amino acids. The CDR3: CASSHRGDEQFF. CDR3 in DNA: TGTGCCAGCAGCCACAGGGGAGATGAGCAGTTCTTC.

V is TRBV30 and J is TRBJ2-3, with TRBD2 as a possible D gene (5 bases). The CDR3 loop spans 14 amino acids. V was shortened by 4 bases and J by 2 bases, with 13 bases between the two germline ends. CDR1 GTSNPN and CDR2 SVGIG come from the germline V gene (reference sequence). The CDR3 loop reads CAWKESGYTDTQYF. For the CDR3, the DNA is TGTGCCTGGAAAGAAAGCGGATACACAGATACGCAGTATTTT.

The chain has TRBV19 and TRBJ2-5; D is unclear. This CDR3 is 16 amino acids long. Germline CDR1 is LNHDA and CDR2 is SQIVND (reference sequence). Deletions cut 3 bases from V and 3 bases from J, with 17 bases between. The CDR3 nucleotides read TGTGCCAGTAGTATCGAAATAGTCGAGTACGAAGAGACCCAGTACTTC. Translation: CASSIEIVEYEETQYF.

The J gene is TRBJ2-7, the V gene TRBV28; D ambiguous. Trimming removed 7 bases from V and 0 bases from J, with 16 bases in between. In germline, CDR1 is MDHEN, CDR2 SYDVKM. This CDR3 is 15 amino acids long. CDR3 residues: CASTLSVASSYEQYF. CDR3 coding DNA: TGTGCCAGCACCCTCTCGGTTGCCTCCTCCTACGAGCAGTACTTC.

CDR3 residues: CASSNPGATPPFF. The CDR3 DNA sequence: TGTGCCAGCAGTAACCCTGGAGCAACCCCTCCATTCTTC. V gene TRBV25-1 combines with J gene TRBJ2-1; no clear D. Per germline, CDR1 MGHDK and CDR2 SYGVNS. The ends were cut back, 5 bases at V and 16 bases at J, with 21 bases in the middle. CDR3 length: 13 residues.

The table lists this clone with a few counts. The V call is TRBV10-3, the J call TRBJ1-5; D may be TRBD1 (6 bases). Trimming cost V 6 bases and J 2 bases, with 14 bases left between them. The CDR3 spans 15 residues. CDR1 is ENHRY and CDR2 is SYGVKD in the germline V gene. In DNA, the CDR3 is TGTGCCATCAGCACACAGGGAATGGGCAATCAGCCCCAGCATTTT. It encodes CAISTQGMGNQPQHF.

V usage is TRBV19 and J usage is TRBJ2-1; 8 bases agree with TRBD1. Germline V gene lookup returns CDR1 LNHDA and CDR2 SQIVND (reference sequence). The CDR3 has 15 residues. With 5 bases clipped from V and 3 bases from J, the junction kept 6 bases outside the gene matches. The CDR3 sequence is CASSAGTGLYNEQFF. In DNA form, the CDR3 reads TGTGCCAGTAGTGCCGGGACAGGCCTCTACAATGAGCAGTTCTTC. Supplemented by reference TRBV19 and TRBJ2-1, the full variable domain reads DGGITQSPKYLFRKEGQNVTLSCEQNLNHDAMYWYRQDPGQGLRLIYYSQIVNDFQKGDIAEGYSVSREKKESFPLTVTSAQKNPTAFYLCASSAGTGLYNEQFFGPGTRLTVL.

The CDR3 DNA reads TGTGCTAGTGGTCCGGTGGGAGGCGCTGTTTGTACTAATGAAAAACTGTTTTTT. Amino acid sequence: CASGPVGGAVCTNEKLFF. V gene TRBV12-5 combines with J gene TRBJ1-4; D not certain. V was shortened by 5 bases and J by 2 bases, with 21 bases between the two germline ends. CDR3 length equals 18 residues. CDR1 LGHNT and CDR2 FRNRAP come from the germline V gene.

This chain links TRBV7-9 with TRBJ1-4, with 9 bases fitting TRBD1. The CDR3 covers 14 residues. V was pared by 10 bases and J by 2 bases, with 5 bases of the junction left unmatched. CDR1 is SEHNR and CDR2 is FQNEAQ in the germline V gene (reference sequence). This chain's CDR3 is CATNRGRTNEKLFF. In nucleotides, the CDR3 is TGTGCCACCAACAGGGGGCGGACTAATGAAAAACTGTTTTTT.

The V and J genes are TRBV5-6 and TRBJ2-1; 13 bases line up with TRBD2. Germline V gene lookup returns CDR1 SGHDT and CDR2 YYEEEE. V was clipped by 4 bases and J by 2 bases; unmatched bases: 6. The CDR3 contains 17 residues. The CDR3 DNA is TGTGCCAGCAGCGACCCGACTAGCGGGGGGCCCTACAATGAGCAGTTCTTC. Translation gives CASSDPTSGGPYNEQFF.

This chain uses TRBV6-2 or TRBV6-3 with TRBJ1-3; D not resolved. Per the germline V gene, CDR1 is MNHEY and CDR2 is SVGEGT. The CDR3 loop spans 17 amino acids. Trimming cost V 4 bases and J 2 bases, with 18 bases left between them. The CDR3: CASSSPHPGPTGNTIYF. CDR3 DNA: TGTGCCAGCAGTTCCCCTCATCCAGGTCCTACTGGAAACACCATATATTTT.

This sequence joins TRBV5-6 and TRBJ1-2; 7 positions agree with TRBD1. The CDR3 has 11 amino acids. Unmatched junction bases numbered 8, after V lost 4 bases and J lost 14 bases. Germline V gives CDR1 SGHDT, CDR2 YYEEEE. The CDR3 protein is CASSTRQGRTF. The CDR3 nucleotides read TGTGCCAGCAGCACTCGACAGGGTCGTACCTTC.

This clone came up once. The chain recombines TRBV27 with TRBJ1-1; TRBD1 matches 7 bases. V lost 3 bases and J lost 4; bases outside the gene matches: 5. Germline values: CDR1 MNHEY, CDR2 SMNVEV (reference sequence). This CDR3 has 14 amino acids. This CDR3 reads CASSFSKGATEAFF. DNA for the CDR3: TGTGCCAGCAGTTTTAGTAAGGGGGCCACTGAAGCTTTCTTT.

The gene calls are TRBV7-8 and TRBJ2-2; a weak D match, TRBD1 (6 bases). The V end was cut by 4 bases, the J end by 3 bases, with 15 bases between. The CDR3 loop spans 16 amino acids. Germline V CDR1 and CDR2: SGHVS, FQNEAQ. The CDR3 coding sequence is TGTGCCAGCAGCTATCCCGGGACACCGGACACCGGGGAGCTGTTTTTT. This encodes CASSYPGTPDTGELFF.

The rearrangement joins TRBV9 to TRBJ2-2; tentatively, D is TRBD1 (6 bases). The V gene's germline CDR1 is SGDLS and CDR2 YYNGEE. Trimming removed 2 bases from V and 4 bases from J, with 9 bases in between. The CDR3 loop spans 14 amino acids. CDR3 amino acids: CASSVQGSTGELFF. Written as DNA, the CDR3 is TGTGCCAGCAGCGTCCAGGGGTCCACCGGGGAGCTGTTTTTT.